The 16 T cell receptor beta chains below all came from one sample that was sequenced in a study of CD8 T cells in Susac syndrome. About 0.45 to 1 ug RNA was reverse transcribed with random hexamers. TCRdb re-derived calls from the immunoSEQ multiplex PCR reads in MiXCR, one entry per CDR3 protein. The sample has 150,000 to 200,000 distinct CDR3 sequences; around 95% are singletons. The sequenced material came from CD4+ T cells from PBMCs. These receptor sequences come from a human donor in good health.

The chain carries TRBV5-1 and TRBJ2-1, with TRBD1 identical over 9 bases. Germline trimming cut 4 bases from V and 8 bases from J; bases unmatched to any gene: 16. This CDR3 comprises 17 residues. CDR1 is SGHRS, CDR2 YFSETQ, per germline. The CDR3 nucleotides read TGCGCCAGCAGCCCCGGGACAGGGTGGGTTGGTGGCCATGAGCAGTTCTTC. Translating it yields CASSPGTGWVGGHEQFF.

CDR3 sequence: CASSFRDDAEAFF. CDR3 DNA: TGTGCCAGCAGCTTCAGAGATGATGCTGAAGCTTTCTTT. The chain has TRBV7-2 and TRBJ1-1; D not resolved. Trimming pared 3 bases from V and 6 bases from J, leaving 11 bases between. CDR1 and CDR2 (germline): SGHTA, FQGNSA. The CDR3 totals 13 residues.

The V and J genes are TRBV3-1 and TRBJ1-5; D is uncertain. Trimming removed 1 base from V and 7 bases from J, with 5 bases in between. This CDR3 region has 12 residues. The germline CDR1 and CDR2 sequences are LGHDT and YNNKEL (reference sequence). CDR3 residues: CASSQGRQPQHF. CDR3 DNA: TGTGCCAGCAGCCAAGGAAGGCAGCCCCAGCATTTT.

The V call is TRBV20-1, the J call TRBJ1-2; D is uncertain. The CDR3 contains 12 residues. Per germline, CDR1 DFQATT and CDR2 SNEGSKA (reference sequence). Trimming shortened V by 4 bases and J by 4 bases, and 10 bases separated the two germline ends. Here the CDR3 DNA reads TGCAGTGCTAAGCTTCAGATCTATGGCTACACCTTC. It yields the protein CSAKLQIYGYTF.

This chain joins TRBV2 and TRBJ1-2; the D is unclear. This CDR3 spans 13 amino acids. The ends were cut back, 5 bases at V and 4 bases at J, with 11 bases in the middle. CDR1 is SNHLY, CDR2 FYNNEI, per germline. The CDR3 reads CASSLGPRYGYTF. The CDR3 region has the DNA TGTGCCAGCAGTCTAGGGCCGCGCTATGGCTACACCTTC.

The chain employs TRBV7-2 and TRBJ2-1; TRBD2 matches at 14 bases. CDR1 is SGHTA, CDR2 FQGNSA, per germline. Germline trimming cut 5 bases from V and 10 bases from J; bases unmatched to any gene: 13. CDR3 length equals 17 residues. CDR3 protein: CASSPPRLAGGQREQFF. CDR3 DNA sequence: TGTGCCAGCAGCCCGCCCCGACTAGCGGGGGGGCAAAGGGAGCAGTTCTTC.

The genes are TRBV19 and TRBJ1-2, with D maybe TRBD1 (6 bases). Between the trimmed V and J ends, which lost 5 bases and 6 bases, there was a span of 19 bases. CDR1 and CDR2 from the germline V gene are LNHDA and SQIVND (reference sequence). The length of the CDR3 is 15 residues. The CDR3 bases are TGTGCCAGTAGTCCTCCCTCCGGGACAATAAATGGCTACACCTTC. Its translation is CASSPPSGTINGYTF.

This chain uses TRBV2 with TRBJ2-7, with 9 bases identical to TRBD2. After removal of 6 bases from V and 3 bases from J, the junction contained 6 bases not matched to a gene. The CDR3 loop spans 14 amino acids. Germline V gene sequence: CDR1 SNHLY, CDR2 FYNNEI. In DNA, the CDR3 is TGTGCCAGCAGGACCGGGACTAGCTTCTACGAGCAGTACTTC. Encoded protein: CASRTGTSFYEQYF.

The V and J genes are TRBV19 and TRBJ1-2; D is uncertain. This CDR3 contains 14 residues. The germline V gene has CDR1 LNHDA and CDR2 SQIVND (reference sequence). V was trimmed by 5 bases and J by 2 bases, leaving 12 bases between them. The CDR3 sequence: CASSPREGNYGYTF. CDR3 coding DNA: TGTGCCAGTAGTCCCCGAGAGGGAAACTATGGCTACACCTTC.

The V gene is TRBV29-1, the J gene TRBJ1-1; a possible D gene is TRBD1 (6 bases). Trimming shortened V by 2 bases and J by 1 base, and 8 bases separated the two germline ends. CDR3 length equals 13 residues. Germline CDR1 and CDR2: SQVTM and ANQGSEA. CDR3 region: CSVEWTENTEAFF. The CDR3 nucleotides are TGCAGCGTTGAATGGACAGAGAACACTGAAGCTTTCTTT.

V usage is TRBV5-1 and J usage is TRBJ1-1; 8 bases are shared with TRBD1. This CDR3 contains 14 residues. CDR1 is SGHRS and CDR2 is YFSETQ in the germline V gene. With 4 bases clipped from V and 4 bases from J, the junction kept 6 bases outside the gene matches. The CDR3 DNA reads TGCGCCAGCAGCCCAACAGGGGGGCCCACTGAAGCTTTCTTT. This gives the protein CASSPTGGPTEAFF.

CDR3 DNA sequence: TGCGCCAGCAGCTCCCGTGGTCTTCCTGGCGGGGAGCTGTTTTTT. Translation gives CASSSRGLPGGELFF. This chain uses TRBV5-1 with TRBJ2-2, with unresolved D. Between the trimmed V and J ends, which lost 3 bases and 7 bases, there was a span of 16 bases. CDR1 is SGHRS and CDR2 is YFSETQ in the germline V gene. The CDR3 is made up of 15 amino acids.

The chain links TRBV7-2 to TRBJ2-7; D is unclear. V lost 2 bases to trimming and J lost 5 bases, with 10 bases between them. There are 13 residues in the CDR3. Germline V gene sequence: CDR1 SGHTA, CDR2 FQGNSA. The CDR3 nucleotides are TGTGCCAGCAGCTTATCCAGTAGGGACGAGCAGTACTTC. Translating it yields CASSLSSRDEQYF.

The chain carries TRBV7-9 and TRBJ1-1; 7 bases fit TRBD1. J lost 7 bases, V lost 1 base, and 3 bases had no gene match. Germline assignment: CDR1 SEHNR and CDR2 FQNEAQ (reference sequence). The CDR3 loop spans 13 amino acids. The CDR3 nucleotides read TGTGCCAGCAGCTTAGAGGCAGGGGGTGAAGCTTTCTTT. Protein product: CASSLEAGGEAFF.

This clonotype showed up just once. CDR3 region: CASSPGLAGVSQETQYF. For the CDR3, the DNA is TGTGCCAGCAGCCCGGGACTAGCGGGGGTCAGCCAAGAGACCCAGTACTTC. The chain carries TRBV7-3 and TRBJ2-5; 14 bases are shared with TRBD2. With 5 bases clipped from V and 1 base from J, the junction kept 6 bases outside the gene matches. The CDR3 length is 17 residues. CDR1 and CDR2 (germline): SGHTA, FQGTGA.

The rearrangement uses TRBV4-2 and TRBJ2-1; TRBD2 matches at 11 bases. From germline, CDR1 is LGHNA and CDR2 YNFKEQ. V lost 3 bases, J lost 9 bases, and 10 bases stayed unmatched. The CDR3 length is 16 residues. The CDR3 region has the DNA TGTGCCAGCAGCCAGAGACTAGCGGGGCCTTTGGGTGAGCAGTTCTTC. Amino acids: CASSQRLAGPLGEQFF.